This TCR beta chain is drawn from a study of blood T cell repertoires in COVID-19. Study context: T cells, B-cell-depleted T cells, or PBMCs provided the cDNA or gDNA that served as material.

Here immunoSEQ multiplex PCR was the method, and the copy in TCRdb shows in-frame clones only, minus some. Found here are 280,000 or so clones, around 90% of them singletons; the top ten hold 1.5% to 2%. CDR1 and CDR2 from the germline V gene are SGHRS and YFSETQ. With 4 bases removed from V and 0 bases from J, the gap between germline ends came to 11 bases. CDR3 size: 14 residues. The chain recombines TRBV5-1 with TRBJ2-7, with a tentative D call TRBD1 (6 bases). Sequenced: PBMCs or T cells enriched from blood (not recorded which). The sequence was collected from a woman between 18 and 29 years old with acute COVID-19. The CDR3 nucleotides are TGCGCCAGCAGCCCTGACAGGAGCTCCTACGAGCAGTACTTC. It encodes CASSPDRSSYEQYF.